This T cell receptor (beta chain) was sequenced in a study of blood T cell repertoires in COVID-19. Study information: Samples representing acute and convalescent COVID-19 were sourced from the United States, Italy and Spain. PBMCs, B-cell-depleted T cells, or T cells were the source of the cDNA or gDNA that made up the material.

Methods used by the authors: Reference gene primer amplification yielded estimated nucleated cell counts. Measured with immunoSEQ multiplex PCR; TCRdb has only the in-frame clones, and not every one. The V and J calls and clone size were taken over from that table, and D and trimming were inferred from the DNA. The table includes about 250,000 clones, 75% to 85% detected once. V lost 5 bases to trimming and J lost 3 bases, with 8 bases between them. This CDR3 spans 12 amino acids. Germline V gene lookup returns CDR1 MDHEN and CDR2 SYDVKM. The chain employs TRBV28 and TRBJ2-7; no clear D. The sequencing input was peripheral blood. The source is a woman between 65 and 79 years old with acute or convalescent COVID-19. The CDR3 protein is CASSRGSYEQYF. CDR3 bases: TGTGCCAGCAGTAGAGGAAGCTACGAGCAGTACTTC.